This TCR beta chain originates from a study of blood T cell repertoires in COVID-19. Enrollees, about 18 to 89 years old, lived in 24 US areas. The CDR3 has 14 residues. The trim removed 2 bases at V and 5 bases at J, leaving 2 bases unmatched. Germline V lookup: CDR1 MDHEN, CDR2 SYDVKM. Some clones are missing from TCRdb's copy, which holds only in-frame ones; the method was immunoSEQ multiplex PCR. The table lists approximately 300,000 clones, roughly nine tenths of them singletons. The sequenced sample was PBMCs or T cells enriched from blood (not recorded which). V and J are TRBV28 and TRBJ1-2; 10 bases align to TRBD1. The receptor was isolated from a woman aged 25 to 39 who had recovered from COVID-19. Here the CDR3 DNA reads TGTGCCAGCAGTTTAGTGGGACAGGGGTATGGCTACACCTTC. Translated: CASSLVGQGYGYTF.